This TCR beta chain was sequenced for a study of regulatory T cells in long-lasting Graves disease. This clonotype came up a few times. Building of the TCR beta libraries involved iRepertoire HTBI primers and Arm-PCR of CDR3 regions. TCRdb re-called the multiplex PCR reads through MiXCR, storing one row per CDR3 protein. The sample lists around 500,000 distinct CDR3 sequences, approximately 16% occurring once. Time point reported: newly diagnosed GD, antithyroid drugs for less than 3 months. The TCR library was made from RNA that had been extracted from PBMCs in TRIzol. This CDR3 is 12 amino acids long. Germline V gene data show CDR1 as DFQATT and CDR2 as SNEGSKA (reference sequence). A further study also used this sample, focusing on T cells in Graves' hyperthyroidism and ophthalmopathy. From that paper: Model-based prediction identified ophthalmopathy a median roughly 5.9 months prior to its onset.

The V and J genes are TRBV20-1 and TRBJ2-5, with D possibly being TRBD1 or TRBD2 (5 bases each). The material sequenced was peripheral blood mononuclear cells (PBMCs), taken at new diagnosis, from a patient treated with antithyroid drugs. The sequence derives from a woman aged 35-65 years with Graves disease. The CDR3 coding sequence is TGCACTGCGACGGGACGTGAGGAGACCCAGTACTTC. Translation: CTATGREETQYF.